The subject of this entry is one T cell receptor beta chain. The antigen is not known. The data stem from a study of cytomegalovirus exposure and HLA in healthy donors. Study results and limitations: In a later analysis, HLA-associated beta chains showed higher expansion and lower generation probabilities than comparable chains.

Vbeta (60) and Jbeta (13) primers were used in the PCR. Measured with immunoSEQ multiplex PCR; TCRdb has only the in-frame clones, and not every one. Seen in this sample are tens of thousands of clones; the ten most common clones hold 9% to 15%. This CDR3 contains 13 residues. V lost 3 bases, J lost 10 bases, and 15 bases lay in between. Germline CDR1 GTSNPN, CDR2 SVGIG (reference sequence). The sequence derives from a woman in her twenties or thirties in good health and CMV-seropositive. This rearrangement joins TRBV30 to TRBJ1-4, with a possible D match to TRBD1 (5 bases). What was sequenced was PBMCs. The CDR3 bases are TGTGCCTGGAGATTGCCCTCGGGGGGAAAACTGTTTTTT. Translation gives CAWRLPSGGKLFF.